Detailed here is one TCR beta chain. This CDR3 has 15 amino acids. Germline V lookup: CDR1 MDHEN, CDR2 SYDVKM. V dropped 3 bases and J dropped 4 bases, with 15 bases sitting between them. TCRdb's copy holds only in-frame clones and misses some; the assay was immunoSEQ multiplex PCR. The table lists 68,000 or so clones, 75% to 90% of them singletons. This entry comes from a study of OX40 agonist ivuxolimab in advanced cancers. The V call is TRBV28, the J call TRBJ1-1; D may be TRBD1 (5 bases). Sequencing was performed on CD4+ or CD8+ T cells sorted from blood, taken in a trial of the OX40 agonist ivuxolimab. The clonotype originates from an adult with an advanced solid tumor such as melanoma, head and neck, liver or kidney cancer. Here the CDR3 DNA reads TGTGCCAGCAGTTTTTCTTTGGGGCAGGGCACTGAAGCTTTCTTT. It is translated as CASSFSLGQGTEAFF.